This entry describes one T cell receptor beta chain. This entry belongs to a study of OX40 agonist ivuxolimab in advanced cancers. The repertoire was sequenced with immunoSEQ multiplex PCR; TCRdb's copy has only in-frame clones and lacks some. The table lists about 61,000 clones, around 93% of them singletons. This CDR3 is built from 13 residues. The germline gives CDR1 LGHNA, CDR2 YSLEER. The V gene lost 0 bases and the J gene lost 10 bases, with 10 bases spanning the gap. The sequence derives from an adult with an advanced solid tumor such as melanoma, head and neck, liver or kidney cancer. J is TRBJ2-1 and V is TRBV4-3; D is unresolved. Source: CD4+ or CD8+ T cells sorted from blood, taken in a trial of the OX40 agonist ivuxolimab. CDR3 DNA: TGCGCCAGCAGCCAAGATGGGCTAGGGGAGCAGTTCTTC. Translated: CASSQDGLGEQFF.